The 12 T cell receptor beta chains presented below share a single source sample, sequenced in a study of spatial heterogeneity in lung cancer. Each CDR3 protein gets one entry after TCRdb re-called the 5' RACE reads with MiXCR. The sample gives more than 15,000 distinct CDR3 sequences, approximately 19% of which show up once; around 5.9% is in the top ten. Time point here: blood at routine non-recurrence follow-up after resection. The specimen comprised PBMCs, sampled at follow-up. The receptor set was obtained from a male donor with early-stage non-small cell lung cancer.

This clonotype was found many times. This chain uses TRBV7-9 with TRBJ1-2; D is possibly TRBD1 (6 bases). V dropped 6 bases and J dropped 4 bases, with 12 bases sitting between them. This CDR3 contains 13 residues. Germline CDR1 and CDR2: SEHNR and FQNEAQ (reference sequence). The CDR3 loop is CASSQDRPYGYTF. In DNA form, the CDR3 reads TGTGCCAGCAGTCAAGACAGGCCCTATGGCTACACCTTC.

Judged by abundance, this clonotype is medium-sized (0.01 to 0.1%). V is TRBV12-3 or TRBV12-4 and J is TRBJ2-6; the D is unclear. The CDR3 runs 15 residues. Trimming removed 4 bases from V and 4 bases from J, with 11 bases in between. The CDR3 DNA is TGTGCCAGCAGTTCCGGACCTACCGGGGCCAACGTCCTGACTTTC. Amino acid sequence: CASSSGPTGANVLTF.

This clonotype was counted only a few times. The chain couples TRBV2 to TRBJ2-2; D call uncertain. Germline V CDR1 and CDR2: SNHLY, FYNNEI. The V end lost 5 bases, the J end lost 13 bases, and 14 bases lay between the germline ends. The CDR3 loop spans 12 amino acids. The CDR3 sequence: CASSPGPGVLFF. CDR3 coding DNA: TGTGCCAGCAGTCCTGGGCCAGGAGTGCTGTTTTTT.

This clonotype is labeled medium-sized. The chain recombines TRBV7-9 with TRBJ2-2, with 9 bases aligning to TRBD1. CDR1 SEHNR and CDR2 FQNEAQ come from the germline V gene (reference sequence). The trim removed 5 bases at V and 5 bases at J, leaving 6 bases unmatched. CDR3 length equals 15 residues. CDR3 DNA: TGTGCCAGCAGCCGGACAGGGGCGGTGACCGGGGAGCTGTTTTTT. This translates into CASSRTGAVTGELFF. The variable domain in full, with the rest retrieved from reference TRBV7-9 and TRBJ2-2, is DTGVSQNPRHKITKRGQNVTFRCDPISEHNRLYWYRQTLGQGPEFLTYFQNEAQLEKSRLLSDRFSAERPKGSFSTLEIQRTEQGDSAMYLCASSRTGAVTGELFFGEGSRLTVL.

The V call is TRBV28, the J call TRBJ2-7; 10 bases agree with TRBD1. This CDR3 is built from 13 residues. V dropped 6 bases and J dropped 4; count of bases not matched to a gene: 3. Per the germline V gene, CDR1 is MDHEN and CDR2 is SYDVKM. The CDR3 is CASSWDRGYEQYF. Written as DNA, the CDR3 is TGTGCCAGCAGCTGGGACAGGGGATACGAGCAGTACTTC.

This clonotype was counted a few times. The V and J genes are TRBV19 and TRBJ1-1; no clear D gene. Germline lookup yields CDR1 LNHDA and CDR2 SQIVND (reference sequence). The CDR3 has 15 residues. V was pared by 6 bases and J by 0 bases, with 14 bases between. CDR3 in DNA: TGTGCCAGTAGATGGGCCAGTCCCATGAACACTGAAGCTTTCTTT. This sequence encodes CASRWASPMNTEAFF.

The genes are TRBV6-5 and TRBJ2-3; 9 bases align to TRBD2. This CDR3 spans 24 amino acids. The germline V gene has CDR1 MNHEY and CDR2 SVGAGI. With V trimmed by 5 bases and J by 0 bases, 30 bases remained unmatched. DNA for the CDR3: TGTGCCAGCAGTACTAAAACTCTCGGCCGGGGGAGTAGCGGGGGCCCTACTAGCACAGATACGCAGTATTTT. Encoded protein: CASSTKTLGRGSSGGPTSTDTQYF.

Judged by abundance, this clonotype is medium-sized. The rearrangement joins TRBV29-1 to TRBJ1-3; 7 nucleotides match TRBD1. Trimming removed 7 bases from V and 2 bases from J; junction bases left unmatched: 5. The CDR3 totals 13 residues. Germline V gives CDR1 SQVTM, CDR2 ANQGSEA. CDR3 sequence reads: CSASTGTGNTIYF. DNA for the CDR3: TGCAGCGCATCGACAGGGACTGGAAACACCATATATTTT.

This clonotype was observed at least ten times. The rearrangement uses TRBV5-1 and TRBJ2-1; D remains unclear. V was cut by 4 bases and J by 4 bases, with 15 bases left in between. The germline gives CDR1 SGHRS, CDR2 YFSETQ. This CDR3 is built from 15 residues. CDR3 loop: CASSLGSVAYNEQFF. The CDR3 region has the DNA TGCGCCAGCAGCCTTGGATCGGTCGCTTACAATGAGCAGTTCTTC.

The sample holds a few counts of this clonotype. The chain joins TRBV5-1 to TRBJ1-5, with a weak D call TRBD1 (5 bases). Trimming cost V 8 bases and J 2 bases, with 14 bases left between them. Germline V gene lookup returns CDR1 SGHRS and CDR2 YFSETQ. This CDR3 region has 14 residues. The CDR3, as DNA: TGCGCCAGGGGACGCTTCAGGGGCAATCAGCCCCAGCATTTT. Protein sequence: CARGRFRGNQPQHF.

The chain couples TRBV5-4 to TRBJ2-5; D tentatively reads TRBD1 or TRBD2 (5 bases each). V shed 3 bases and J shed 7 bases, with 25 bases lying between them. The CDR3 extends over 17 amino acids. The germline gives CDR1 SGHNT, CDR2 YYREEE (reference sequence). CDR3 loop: CASSSGPGTDADWTQYF. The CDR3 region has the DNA TGTGCCAGCAGCTCCGGGCCGGGGACGGATGCGGATTGGACCCAGTACTTC.

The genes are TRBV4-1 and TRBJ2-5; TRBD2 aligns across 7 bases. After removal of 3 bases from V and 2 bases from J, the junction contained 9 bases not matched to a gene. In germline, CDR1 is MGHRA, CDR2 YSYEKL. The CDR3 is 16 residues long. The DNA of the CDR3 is TGCGCCAGCAGCCAGAGGACTCTAGCGGATCAAGAGACCCAGTACTTC. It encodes CASSQRTLADQETQYF.